The clone carrying this T cell receptor beta chain was detected a few times. Its antigen remains unidentified. The sample is drawn from a study of T cells in Graves' hyperthyroidism and ophthalmopathy. Findings and limits, study-wide: The model foresaw ophthalmopathy a median around 6 months prior to onset.

CDR1 is SGHAT, CDR2 FQNNGV, per germline. V was cut by 5 bases and J by 6 bases, with 17 bases left in between. The CDR3 covers 14 residues. Isolation of PBMCs was performed on about 10 ml fresh peripheral blood. Amplification of TCR beta CDR3 regions used RNA as the template. The HTBI primer set was used in a first-round RT-PCR of the TCR CDR3. TCRdb itself ran the multiplex PCR reads through MiXCR, one entry per CDR3 protein. This table has some 510,000 distinct CDR3 sequences, around 21% appearing once. Sequenced sample: blood. This chain links TRBV11-2 with TRBJ2-7; D is uncertain. The receptor comes from a man aged 18 to 29 with Graves' hyperthyroidism. The CDR3 nucleotides are TGTGCCAGCAGCCGAGGAAGGCAGCTTCCCGAGCAGTACTTC. Protein sequence: CASSRGRQLPEQYF.